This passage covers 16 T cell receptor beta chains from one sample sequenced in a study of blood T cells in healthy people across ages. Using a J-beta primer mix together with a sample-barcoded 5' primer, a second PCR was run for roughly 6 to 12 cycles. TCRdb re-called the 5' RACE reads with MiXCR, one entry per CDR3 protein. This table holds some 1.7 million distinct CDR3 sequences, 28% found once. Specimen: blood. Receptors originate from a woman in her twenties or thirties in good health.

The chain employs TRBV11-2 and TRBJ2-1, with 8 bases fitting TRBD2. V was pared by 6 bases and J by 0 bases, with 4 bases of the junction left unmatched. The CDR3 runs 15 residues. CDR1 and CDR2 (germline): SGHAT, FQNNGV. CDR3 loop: CASRTSADSYNEQFF. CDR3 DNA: TGTGCCAGCAGGACTAGCGCGGACTCCTACAATGAGCAGTTCTTC.

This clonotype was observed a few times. The DNA of the CDR3 is TGCGCCAGCAGTCTGGACCCCCGAGCACTAAAATACTACAATGAGCAGTTCTTC. Its translation is CASSLDPRALKYYNEQFF. The J gene is TRBJ2-1, the V gene TRBV4-3; no reliable D call. The CDR3 runs 18 residues. Trimming removed 6 bases from V and 3 bases from J, with 24 bases in between. In germline, CDR1 is LGHNA, CDR2 YSLEER.

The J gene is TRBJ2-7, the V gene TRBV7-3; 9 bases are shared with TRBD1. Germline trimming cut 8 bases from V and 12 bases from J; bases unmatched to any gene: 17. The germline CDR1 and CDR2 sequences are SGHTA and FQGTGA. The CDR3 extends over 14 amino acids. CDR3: CASARGQGGQEVYF. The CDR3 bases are TGTGCCAGCGCGAGGGGACAGGGTGGACAAGAAGTGTACTTC.

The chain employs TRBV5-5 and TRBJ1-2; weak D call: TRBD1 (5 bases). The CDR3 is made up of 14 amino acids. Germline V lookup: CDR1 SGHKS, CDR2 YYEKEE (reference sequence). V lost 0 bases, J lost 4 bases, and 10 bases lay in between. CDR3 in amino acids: CASSLVDRVYGYTF. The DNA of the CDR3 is TGTGCCAGCAGCTTGGTAGACAGAGTCTATGGCTACACCTTC.

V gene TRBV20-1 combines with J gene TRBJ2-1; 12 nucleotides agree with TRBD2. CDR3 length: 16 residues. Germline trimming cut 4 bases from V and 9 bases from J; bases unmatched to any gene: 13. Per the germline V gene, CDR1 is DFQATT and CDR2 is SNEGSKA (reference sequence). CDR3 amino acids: CSATTLAGGSKGEQFF. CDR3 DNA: TGCAGTGCTACCACACTAGCGGGAGGCAGTAAGGGTGAGCAGTTCTTC.

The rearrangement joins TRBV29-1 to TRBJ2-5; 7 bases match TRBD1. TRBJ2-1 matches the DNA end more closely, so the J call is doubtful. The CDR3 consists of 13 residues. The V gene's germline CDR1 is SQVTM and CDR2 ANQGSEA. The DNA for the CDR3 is TGCAGCGTGGAGGACAGGACTCAAGAGACCCAGTTCTTC. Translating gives CSVEDRTQETQFF.

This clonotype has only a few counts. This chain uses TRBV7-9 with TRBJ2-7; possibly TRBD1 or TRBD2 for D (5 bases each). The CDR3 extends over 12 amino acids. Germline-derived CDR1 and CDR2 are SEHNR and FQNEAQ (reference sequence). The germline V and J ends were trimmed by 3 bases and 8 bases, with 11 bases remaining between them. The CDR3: CASSFGGDKQYF. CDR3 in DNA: TGTGCCAGCAGCTTTGGGGGAGATAAGCAGTACTTC.

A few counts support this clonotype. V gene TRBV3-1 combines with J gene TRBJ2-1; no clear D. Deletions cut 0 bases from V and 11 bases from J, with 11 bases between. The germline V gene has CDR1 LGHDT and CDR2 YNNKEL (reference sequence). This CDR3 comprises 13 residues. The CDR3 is CASSQDRPGKQFF. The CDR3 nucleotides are TGTGCCAGCAGCCAAGATCGTCCGGGCAAGCAGTTCTTC.

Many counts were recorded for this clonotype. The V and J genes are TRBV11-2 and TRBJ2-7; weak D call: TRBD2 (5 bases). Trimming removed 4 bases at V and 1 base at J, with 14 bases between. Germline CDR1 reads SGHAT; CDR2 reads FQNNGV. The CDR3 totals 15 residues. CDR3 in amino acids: CASSSVPGSSYEQYF. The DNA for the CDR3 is TGTGCCAGCAGCTCGGTTCCGGGGTCTTCCTACGAGCAGTACTTC.

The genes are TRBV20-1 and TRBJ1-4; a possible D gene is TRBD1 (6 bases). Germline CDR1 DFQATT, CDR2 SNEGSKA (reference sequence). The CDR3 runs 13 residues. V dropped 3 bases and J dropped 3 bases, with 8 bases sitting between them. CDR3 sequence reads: CSASKGANEKLFF. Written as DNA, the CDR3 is TGCAGTGCTAGCAAGGGGGCTAATGAAAAACTGTTTTTT.

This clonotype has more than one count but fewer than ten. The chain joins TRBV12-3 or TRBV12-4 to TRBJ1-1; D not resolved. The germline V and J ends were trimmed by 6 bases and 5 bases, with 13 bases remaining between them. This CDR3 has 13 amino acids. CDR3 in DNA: TGTGCCAGCAGCTCTTACGGTGGAACTGAAGCTTTCTTT. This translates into CASSSYGGTEAFF.

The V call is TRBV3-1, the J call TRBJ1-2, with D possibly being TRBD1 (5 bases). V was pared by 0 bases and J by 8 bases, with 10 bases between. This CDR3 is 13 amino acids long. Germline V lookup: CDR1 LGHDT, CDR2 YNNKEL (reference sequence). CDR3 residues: CASSQEGVFGYTF. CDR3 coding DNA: TGTGCCAGCAGCCAAGAGGGGGTCTTCGGCTACACCTTC.

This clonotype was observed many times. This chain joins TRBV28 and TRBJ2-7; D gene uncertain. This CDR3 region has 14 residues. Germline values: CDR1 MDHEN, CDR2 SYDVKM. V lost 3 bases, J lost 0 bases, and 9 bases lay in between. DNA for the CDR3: TGTGCCAGCAGTTTTGACGGCTTCTCCTACGAGCAGTACTTC. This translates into CASSFDGFSYEQYF.

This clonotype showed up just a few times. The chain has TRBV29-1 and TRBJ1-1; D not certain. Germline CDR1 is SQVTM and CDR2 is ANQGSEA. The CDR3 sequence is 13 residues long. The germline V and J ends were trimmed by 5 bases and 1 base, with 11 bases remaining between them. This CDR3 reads CSVFRPENTEAFF. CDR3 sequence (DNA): TGCAGCGTTTTTAGACCGGAGAACACTGAAGCTTTCTTT. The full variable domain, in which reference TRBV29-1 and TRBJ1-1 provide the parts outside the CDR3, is SAVISQKPSRDICQRGTSLTIQCQVDSQVTMMFWYRQQPGQSLTLIATANQGSEATYESGFVIDKFPISRPNLTFSTLTVSNMSPEDSSIYLCSVFRPENTEAFFGQGTRLTVV.

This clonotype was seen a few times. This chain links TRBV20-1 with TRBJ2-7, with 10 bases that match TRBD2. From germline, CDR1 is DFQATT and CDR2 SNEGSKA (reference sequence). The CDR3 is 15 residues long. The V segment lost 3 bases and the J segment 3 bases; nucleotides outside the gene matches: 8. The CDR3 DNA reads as TGCAGTGCTAGCCCCTCCGGGACTAGCGACTACGAGCAGTACTTC. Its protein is CSASPSGTSDYEQYF.

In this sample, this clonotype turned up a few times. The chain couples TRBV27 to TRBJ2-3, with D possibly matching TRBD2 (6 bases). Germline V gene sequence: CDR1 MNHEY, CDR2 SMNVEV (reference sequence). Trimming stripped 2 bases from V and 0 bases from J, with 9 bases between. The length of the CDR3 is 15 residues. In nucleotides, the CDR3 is TGTGCCAGCAGTTTACTACTAGCTAGCACAGATACGCAGTATTTT. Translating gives CASSLLLASTDTQYF.